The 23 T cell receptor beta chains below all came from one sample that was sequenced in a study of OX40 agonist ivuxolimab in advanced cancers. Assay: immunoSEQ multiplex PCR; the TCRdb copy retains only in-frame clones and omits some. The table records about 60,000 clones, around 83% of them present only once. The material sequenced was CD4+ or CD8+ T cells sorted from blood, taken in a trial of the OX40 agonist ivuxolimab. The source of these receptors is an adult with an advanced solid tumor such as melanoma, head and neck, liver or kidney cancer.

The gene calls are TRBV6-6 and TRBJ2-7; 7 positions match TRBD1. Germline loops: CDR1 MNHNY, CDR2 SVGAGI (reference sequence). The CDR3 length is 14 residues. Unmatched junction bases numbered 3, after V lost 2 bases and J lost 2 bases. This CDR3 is CASSYRGPPYEQYF. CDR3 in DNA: TGTGCCAGCAGTTACAGGGGGCCCCCCTACGAGCAGTACTTC.

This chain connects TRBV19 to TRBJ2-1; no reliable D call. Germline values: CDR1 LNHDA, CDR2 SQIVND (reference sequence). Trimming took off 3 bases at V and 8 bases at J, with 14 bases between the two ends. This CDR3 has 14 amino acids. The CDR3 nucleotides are TGTGCCAGTAGTATTAGTCCGGGTGTGGATGAGCAGTTCTTC. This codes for CASSISPGVDEQFF.

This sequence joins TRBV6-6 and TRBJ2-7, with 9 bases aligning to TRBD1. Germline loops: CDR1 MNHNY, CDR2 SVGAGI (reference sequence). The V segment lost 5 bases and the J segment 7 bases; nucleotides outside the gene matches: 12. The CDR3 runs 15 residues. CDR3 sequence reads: CASSHLGDRVEEQYF. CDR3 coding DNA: TGTGCCAGCAGTCACCTCGGGGACAGGGTTGAGGAGCAGTACTTC.

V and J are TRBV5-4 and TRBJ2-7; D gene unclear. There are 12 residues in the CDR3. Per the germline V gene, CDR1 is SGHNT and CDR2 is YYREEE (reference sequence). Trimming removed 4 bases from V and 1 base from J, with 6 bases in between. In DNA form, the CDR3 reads TGTGCCAGCAGCATTATGTCCTACGAGCAGTACTTC. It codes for CASSIMSYEQYF.

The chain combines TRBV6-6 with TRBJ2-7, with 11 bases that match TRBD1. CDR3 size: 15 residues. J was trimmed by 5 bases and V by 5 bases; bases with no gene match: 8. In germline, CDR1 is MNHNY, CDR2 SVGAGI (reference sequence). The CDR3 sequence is CASSTRTGGDDEQYF. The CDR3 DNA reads TGTGCCAGCAGTACAAGGACAGGGGGCGACGACGAGCAGTACTTC.

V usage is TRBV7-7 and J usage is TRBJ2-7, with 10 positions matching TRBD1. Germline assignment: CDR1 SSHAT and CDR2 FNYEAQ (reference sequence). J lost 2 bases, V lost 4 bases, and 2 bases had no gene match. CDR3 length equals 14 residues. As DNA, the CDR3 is TGTGCCAGCAGCTCCGGGACAGGGGCCTACGAGCAGTACTTC. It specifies CASSSGTGAYEQYF.

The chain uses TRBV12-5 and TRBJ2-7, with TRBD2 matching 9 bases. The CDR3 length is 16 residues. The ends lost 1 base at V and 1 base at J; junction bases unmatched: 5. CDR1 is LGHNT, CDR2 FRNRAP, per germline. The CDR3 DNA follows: TGTGCTAGTGGTTTGGGGACCGGACTAGCGTCCTACGAGCAGTACTTC. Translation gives CASGLGTGLASYEQYF.

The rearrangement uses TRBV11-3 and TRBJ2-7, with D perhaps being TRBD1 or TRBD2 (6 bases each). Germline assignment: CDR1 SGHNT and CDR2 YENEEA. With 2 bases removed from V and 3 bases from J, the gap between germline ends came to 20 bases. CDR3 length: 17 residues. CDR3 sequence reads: CASSLLGPGASYYEQYF. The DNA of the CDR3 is TGTGCCAGCAGCTTATTGGGGCCGGGGGCGTCCTACTACGAGCAGTACTTC.

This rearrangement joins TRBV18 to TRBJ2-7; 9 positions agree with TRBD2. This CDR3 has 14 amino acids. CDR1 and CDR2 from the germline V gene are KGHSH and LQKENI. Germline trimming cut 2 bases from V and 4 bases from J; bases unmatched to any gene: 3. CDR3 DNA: TGTGCCAGCTCACCATTAGCGGGAGAATACGAGCAGTACTTC. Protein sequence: CASSPLAGEYEQYF. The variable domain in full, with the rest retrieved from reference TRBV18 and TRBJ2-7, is NAGVMQNPRHLVRRRGQEARLRCSPMKGHSHVYWYRQLPEEGLKFMVYLQKENIIDESGMPKERFSAEFPKEGPSILRIQQVVRGDSAAYFCASSPLAGEYEQYFGPGTRLTVT.

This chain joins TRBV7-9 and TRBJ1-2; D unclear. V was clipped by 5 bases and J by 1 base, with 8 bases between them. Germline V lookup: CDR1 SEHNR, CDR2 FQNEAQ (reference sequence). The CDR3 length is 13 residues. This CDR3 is CASSGNNNYGYTF. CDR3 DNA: TGTGCCAGCAGCGGGAACAATAACTATGGCTACACCTTC.

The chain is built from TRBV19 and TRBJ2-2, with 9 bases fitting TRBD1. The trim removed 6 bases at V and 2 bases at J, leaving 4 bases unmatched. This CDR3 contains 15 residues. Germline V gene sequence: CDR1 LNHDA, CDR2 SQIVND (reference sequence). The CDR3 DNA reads TGTGCCAGTAGCACAGGGGGCCTCAACACCGGGGAGCTGTTTTTT. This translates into CASSTGGLNTGELFF.

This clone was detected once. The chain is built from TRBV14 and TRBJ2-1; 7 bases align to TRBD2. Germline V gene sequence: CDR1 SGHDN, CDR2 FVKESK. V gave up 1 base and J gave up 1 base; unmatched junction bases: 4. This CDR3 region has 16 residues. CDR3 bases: TGTGCCAGCAGCCAAGGAGCCGGGAGGTCCTACAATGAGCAGTTCTTC. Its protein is CASSQGAGRSYNEQFF.

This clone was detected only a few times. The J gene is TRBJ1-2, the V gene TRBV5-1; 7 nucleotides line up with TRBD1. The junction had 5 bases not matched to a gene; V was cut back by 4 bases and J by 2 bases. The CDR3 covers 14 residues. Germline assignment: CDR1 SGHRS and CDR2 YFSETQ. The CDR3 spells CASSTDRVNYGYTF. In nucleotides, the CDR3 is TGCGCCAGCAGCACTGACAGGGTGAACTATGGCTACACCTTC.

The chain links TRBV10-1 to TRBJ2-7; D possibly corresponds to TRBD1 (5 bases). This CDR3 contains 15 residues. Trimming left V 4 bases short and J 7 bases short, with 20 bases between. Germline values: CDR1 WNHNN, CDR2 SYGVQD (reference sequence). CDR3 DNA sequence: TGCGCCAGCAGTGGGGCCGCAGGGTACCCCGGTGAGCAGTACTTC. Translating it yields CASSGAAGYPGEQYF.

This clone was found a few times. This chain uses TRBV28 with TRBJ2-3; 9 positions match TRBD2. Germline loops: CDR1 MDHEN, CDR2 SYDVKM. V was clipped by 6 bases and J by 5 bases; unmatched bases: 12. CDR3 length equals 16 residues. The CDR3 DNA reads TGTGCCAGCAGATCCGACGTAGCGGGAGTCAAAGATACGCAGTATTTT. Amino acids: CASRSDVAGVKDTQYF.

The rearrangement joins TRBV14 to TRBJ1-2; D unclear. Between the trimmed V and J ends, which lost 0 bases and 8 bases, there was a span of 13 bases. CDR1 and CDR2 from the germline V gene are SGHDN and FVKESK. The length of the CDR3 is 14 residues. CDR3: CASSQDLLGNGYTF. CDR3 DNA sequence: TGTGCCAGCAGCCAAGATTTGCTCGGGAACGGCTACACCTTC.

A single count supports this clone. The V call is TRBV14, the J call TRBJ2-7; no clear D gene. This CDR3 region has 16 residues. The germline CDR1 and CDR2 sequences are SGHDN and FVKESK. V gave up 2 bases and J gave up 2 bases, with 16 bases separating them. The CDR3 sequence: CASSQINQHLTYEQYF. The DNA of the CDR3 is TGTGCCAGCAGCCAAATCAACCAGCATCTCACCTACGAGCAGTACTTC.

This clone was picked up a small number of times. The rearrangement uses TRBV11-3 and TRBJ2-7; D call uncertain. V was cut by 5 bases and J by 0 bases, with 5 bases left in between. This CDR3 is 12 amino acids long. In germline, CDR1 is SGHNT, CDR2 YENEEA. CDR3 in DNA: TGTGCCAGCAGCCCGAGCTCCTACGAGCAGTACTTC. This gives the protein CASSPSSYEQYF.

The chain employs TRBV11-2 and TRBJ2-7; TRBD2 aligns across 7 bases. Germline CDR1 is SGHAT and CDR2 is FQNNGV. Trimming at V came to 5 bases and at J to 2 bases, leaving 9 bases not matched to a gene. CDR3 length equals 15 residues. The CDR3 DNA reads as TGTGCCAGCAGCCCAGACGTGGGAGGGCCCTACGAGCAGTACTTC. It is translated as CASSPDVGGPYEQYF.

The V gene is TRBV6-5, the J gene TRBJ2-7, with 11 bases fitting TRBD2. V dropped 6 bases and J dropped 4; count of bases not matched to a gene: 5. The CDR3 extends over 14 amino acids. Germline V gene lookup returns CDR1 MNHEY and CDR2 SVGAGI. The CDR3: CASRGTSGLYEQYF. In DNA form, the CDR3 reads TGTGCCAGCAGGGGGACTAGCGGCTTATACGAGCAGTACTTC.

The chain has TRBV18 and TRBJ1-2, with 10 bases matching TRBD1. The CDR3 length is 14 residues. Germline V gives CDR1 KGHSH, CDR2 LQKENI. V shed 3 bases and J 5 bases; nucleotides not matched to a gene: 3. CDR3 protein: CASSPDRGDYGYTF. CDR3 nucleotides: TGTGCCAGCTCACCGGACAGGGGGGATTATGGCTACACCTTC. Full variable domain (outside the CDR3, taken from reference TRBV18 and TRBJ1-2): NAGVMQNPRHLVRRRGQEARLRCSPMKGHSHVYWYRQLPEEGLKFMVYLQKENIIDESGMPKERFSAEFPKEGPSILRIQQVVRGDSAAYFCASSPDRGDYGYTFGSGTRLTVV.

In nucleotides, the CDR3 is TGTGCCAGTAGTAATACTGTAAGAGCAGCCGAGCAGTACTTC. It specifies CASSNTVRAAEQYF. This rearrangement joins TRBV19 to TRBJ2-7; D unclear. This CDR3 is 14 amino acids long. Germline CDR1 is LNHDA and CDR2 is SQIVND (reference sequence). Trimming took 4 bases from V and 6 from J, leaving 16 bases between them.

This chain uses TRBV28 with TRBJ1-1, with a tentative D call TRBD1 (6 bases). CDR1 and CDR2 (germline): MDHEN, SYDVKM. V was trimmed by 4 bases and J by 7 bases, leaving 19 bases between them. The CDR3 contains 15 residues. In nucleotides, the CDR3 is TGTGCCAGCAGTTCCCCCCCTGGGGGGCTCAGTGAAGCTTTCTTT. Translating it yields CASSSPPGGLSEAFF.